Following are 3 T cell receptor beta chains from one sample sequenced in a study of T cell changes during pregnancy in multiple sclerosis. Assay: immunoSEQ multiplex PCR; the TCRdb copy retains only in-frame clones and omits some. The data show 80,000 to 100,000 clones, 90% seen once. Sample: peripheral blood, taken in the second trimester of pregnancy. All receptors derive from a female donor in good health, enrolled as a control in a pregnancy study.

The rearrangement links TRBV6-6 to TRBJ2-2; 10 bases match TRBD2. The CDR3 contains 15 residues. V lost 6 bases, J lost 6 bases, and 7 bases stayed unmatched. CDR1 is MNHNY, CDR2 SVGAGI, per germline (reference sequence). CDR3 in DNA: TGTGCCAGCAGCCCGGGACTAGCGTTTTCCGGGGAGCTGTTTTTT. Amino acid sequence: CASSPGLAFSGELFF.

V usage is TRBV19 and J usage is TRBJ2-7; possibly TRBD1 for D (5 bases). V gave up 4 bases and J gave up 3 bases, with 19 bases separating them. CDR3 length: 16 amino acids. Germline CDR1 reads LNHDA; CDR2 reads SQIVND (reference sequence). The CDR3: CASSREENRMYYEQYF. CDR3 nucleotides: TGTGCCAGTAGTAGAGAGGAAAACAGGATGTACTACGAGCAGTACTTC.

The genes are TRBV7-9 and TRBJ2-1, with D maybe TRBD2 (5 bases). CDR1 and CDR2 from the germline V gene are SEHNR and FQNEAQ (reference sequence). CDR3 length: 11 amino acids. V dropped 3 bases and J dropped 13 bases, with 10 bases sitting between them. The CDR3 sequence is CASSLRVPQFF. CDR3 coding DNA: TGTGCCAGCAGCTTGAGGGTACCCCAGTTCTTC.